Below are 31 T cell receptor beta chains sequenced from a single sample in a study of neurological immune-mediated disorders. Time point denoted: longitudinal time-point 1 (baseline). TCRdb used MiXCR to reprocess the 5' RACE reads, holding one entry per CDR3 protein. This sample yields 35,000 or so distinct CDR3 sequences, of which more than 3% are seen a single time; more than 7% belongs to the top ten. Sequenced: PBMCs. These receptors all stem from a woman aged 60 to 75 with multiple sclerosis.

This chain connects TRBV27 to TRBJ2-3, with TRBD2 matching 8 bases. V dropped 6 bases and J dropped 6; count of bases not matched to a gene: 11. CDR1 and CDR2 (germline): MNHEY, SMNVEV (reference sequence). The CDR3 runs to 15 residues. The CDR3: CASRSAGGPADTQYF. DNA of the CDR3: TGTGCCAGCAGAAGCGCGGGGGGACCGGCGGATACGCAGTATTTT.

This clonotype was seen repeatedly, ten times or more. The genes are TRBV7-7 and TRBJ2-2; D possibly corresponds to TRBD1 (5 bases). From germline, CDR1 is SSHAT and CDR2 FNYEAQ (reference sequence). The CDR3 is 14 residues long. Trimming left V 4 bases short and J 3 bases short, with 9 bases between. The CDR3 here is CASSYEGDTGELFF. The CDR3 bases are TGTGCCAGCAGCTACGAAGGGGACACCGGGGAGCTGTTTTTT.

This clonotype appeared many times. This rearrangement joins TRBV12-3 or TRBV12-4 to TRBJ2-3; D possibly corresponds to TRBD1 (5 bases). The CDR3 is made up of 16 amino acids. V was trimmed by 1 base and J by 3 bases, leaving 14 bases between them. The CDR3 DNA is TGTGCCAGCAGTTTAGGGAGTTTTAGGGGAACAGATACGCAGTATTTT. Encoded protein: CASSLGSFRGTDTQYF.

This clonotype was observed at least ten times. The V call is TRBV5-1, the J call TRBJ2-1; the match to TRBD1 covers 10 bases. V lost 1 base to trimming and J lost 1 base; unmatched junction nucleotides: 14. This CDR3 is 20 amino acids long. Germline loops: CDR1 SGHRS, CDR2 YFSETQ. CDR3 in amino acids: CASSLTRDRGVHDSYNEQFF. As DNA, the CDR3 is TGCGCCAGCAGCTTGACCCGGGACAGGGGAGTCCACGATTCCTACAATGAGCAGTTCTTC.

This clonotype was seen at least ten times. A read error may produce the germline difference seen at one junction end. CDR3: CASREMTGALIF. The CDR3 bases are TGTGCCAGCAGAGAGATGACAGGGGCTCTAATCTTC. V usage is TRBV7-6 and J usage is TRBJ2-5; 8 bases fit TRBD1. The germline CDR1 and CDR2 sequences are SGHVS and FNYEAQ. This CDR3 region has 12 residues.

This clonotype was counted ten times or more. The genes are TRBV5-1 and TRBJ2-2, with TRBD1 identical over 7 bases. V trimming: 4 bases; J trimming: 3 bases; junction bases outside the gene matches: 12. In germline, CDR1 is SGHRS, CDR2 YFSETQ. The CDR3 length is 17 residues. The CDR3 DNA sequence: TGCGCCAGCAGCAAGTTTAACAGGGGAGTGGACACCGGGGAGCTGTTTTTT. Amino acid sequence: CASSKFNRGVDTGELFF.

As to this clonotype: A read error may produce the germline difference seen at one junction end. The rearrangement joins TRBV6-5 to TRBJ2-5, with 7 bases identical to TRBD2. This CDR3 region has 14 residues. CDR1 is MNHEY, CDR2 SVGAGI, per germline. The CDR3 bases are TGTGCCAGCAGAAAACATGGACGGGGGGAGAACCAGTACTTC. Its translation is CASRKHGRGENQYF.

This clonotype was picked up many times. The chain couples TRBV20-1 to TRBJ2-7; D is possibly TRBD2 (6 bases). Germline lookup yields CDR1 DFQATT and CDR2 SNEGSKA (reference sequence). CDR3 size: 13 residues. The V and J ends lost 7 bases and 2 bases respectively, with 15 bases between them. The DNA for the CDR3 is TGCAGTGGGGGACTCCCCGGGACCTACGAGCAGTACTTC. It translates to CSGGLPGTYEQYF.

This chain links TRBV30 with TRBJ1-2, with TRBD1 matching 7 bases. The J segment lost 4 bases and the V segment lost 5 bases, leaving 7 bases of the junction unmatched. The CDR3 runs to 13 residues. CDR1 is GTSNPN, CDR2 SVGIG, per germline (reference sequence). The DNA of the CDR3 is TGTGCCTGGTCGGGACAGATACTCTATGGCTACACCTTC. This sequence encodes CAWSGQILYGYTF.

This clonotype was picked up a small number of times. The rearrangement links TRBV23-1 to TRBJ2-3, with 7 nucleotides matching TRBD2. TRBV23-1 is labeled an ORF, and its function is uncertain. Trimming cost V 7 bases and J 3 bases; bases outside gene matches: 13. The CDR3 length is 16 residues. CDR3 sequence: CASTPTGGRGTDTQYF. Written as DNA, the CDR3 is TGCGCCAGCACCCCCACCGGGGGGAGAGGTACAGATACGCAGTATTTT.

This clonotype was found many times. The chain links TRBV5-1 to TRBJ1-1, with 9 bases fitting TRBD1. CDR3 length: 16 residues. CDR1 SGHRS and CDR2 YFSETQ come from the germline V gene. V was clipped by 7 bases and J by 1 base; unmatched bases: 11. DNA of the CDR3: TGCGCCAGCGGAGCCGGGACAGGGATAACGAACACTGAAGCTTTCTTT. Translated, it gives CASGAGTGITNTEAFF. Based on the CDR3 plus reference TRBV5-1 and TRBJ1-1, the full variable domain is KAGVTQTPRYLIKTRGQQVTLSCSPISGHRSVSWYQQTPGQGLQFLFEYFSETQRNKGNFPGRFSGRQFSNSRSEMNVSTLELGDSALYLCASGAGTGITNTEAFFGQGTRLTVV.

This clonotype was observed many times. This rearrangement joins TRBV6-5 to TRBJ2-1; D gene unclear. The length of the CDR3 is 11 residues. The germline V gene has CDR1 MNHEY and CDR2 SVGAGI. V was shortened by 4 bases and J by 6 bases, with 4 bases between the two germline ends. In nucleotides, the CDR3 is TGTGCCAGCAGTTCAGGCAATGAGCAGTTCTTC. This codes for CASSSGNEQFF.

Notes on this clonotype: A much larger clone lies a single base off, so this may be a read error. The chain carries TRBV7-9 and TRBJ1-1; D is perhaps TRBD1 (6 bases). This CDR3 has 12 residues. Germline V gene data show CDR1 as SEHNR and CDR2 as FQNEAQ (reference sequence). V gave up 5 bases and J gave up 12 bases, with 16 bases separating them. DNA for the CDR3: TGTGCCAGCAGCCTATGTGGGCAGGGGACTTTCTTT. Amino acid sequence: CASSLCGQGTFF.

This clonotype has ten or more counts. The CDR3 here is CASTPGDTEAFF. The DNA of the CDR3 is TGCGCCAGCACCCCAGGGGACACTGAAGCTTTCTTT. J is TRBJ1-1 and V is TRBV5-1; TRBD1 might be the D (6 bases). Trimming shortened V by 6 bases and J by 3 bases, and 9 bases separated the two germline ends. Looked up from germline, CDR1 is SGHRS and CDR2 is YFSETQ. There are 12 residues in the CDR3.

This clonotype was counted ten times or more. The rearrangement joins TRBV25-1 to TRBJ2-7, with D possibly being TRBD1 (5 bases). Germline V CDR1 and CDR2: MGHDK, SYGVNS. This CDR3 is 13 amino acids long. Trimming left V 4 bases short and J 6 bases short, with 13 bases between. In DNA, the CDR3 is TGTGCCAGCAGTGTACCAGGGTCGGGCGAGCAGTACTTC. It translates to CASSVPGSGEQYF.

This clonotype was seen repeatedly, ten times or more. The V call is TRBV30, the J call TRBJ2-1, with 14 bases identical to TRBD2. Per the germline V gene, CDR1 is GTSNPN and CDR2 is SVGIG (reference sequence). The J segment lost 7 bases and the V segment lost 7 bases, leaving 9 bases of the junction unmatched. The CDR3 sequence is 15 residues long. CDR3 DNA sequence: TGTGCCTCCACATGGACTAGCGGGGGGAAAAATGAGCAGTTCTTC. Protein product: CASTWTSGGKNEQFF. Based on the CDR3 plus reference TRBV30 and TRBJ2-1, the full variable domain is SQTIHQWPATLVQPVGSPLSLECTVEGTSNPNLYWYRQAAGRGLQLLFYSVGIGQISSEVPQNLSASRPQDRQFILSSKKLLLSDSGFYLCASTWTSGGKNEQFFGPGTRLTVL.

This clonotype was observed a handful of times. The chain has TRBV14 and TRBJ2-7; no definite D call. The CDR3 covers 18 residues. CDR1 is SGHDN and CDR2 is FVKESK in the germline V gene. Trimming stripped 0 bases from V and 7 bases from J, with 25 bases between. CDR3 nucleotides: TGTGCCAGCAGCCAAGATGTGGCAGGCTTAATGAATTTACGGGAGCAGTACTTC. It encodes CASSQDVAGLMNLREQYF.

This clonotype was found many times. The chain joins TRBV5-1 to TRBJ2-7; perhaps TRBD2 as D (6 bases). The length of the CDR3 is 13 residues. Trimming left V 4 bases short and J 0 bases short, with 8 bases between. Per germline, CDR1 SGHRS and CDR2 YFSETQ. Here the CDR3 DNA reads TGCGCCAGCAGCGCGGGGACCTCCTACGAGCAGTACTTC. Protein sequence: CASSAGTSYEQYF.

This clonotype was found many times. Without the conserved terminal phenylalanine or tryptophan, this CDR3 likely stems from a read error. The DNA is omitted, as the CDR3 cannot be located on it reliably, and the CDR3 follows TCRdb's listing. This sequence joins TRBV11-2 and TRBJ2-3; TRBD1, the D gene given by the table, was not confirmed from the DNA. The CDR3 spans 13 residues, counting both ends. Germline V gives CDR1 SGHAT, CDR2 FQNNGV. The CDR3 loop reads CASSVPQGADYRG.

This clonotype was found many times. J is TRBJ2-1 and V is TRBV7-8; D may be TRBD2 (7 bases). V lost 1 base and J 6 bases, leaving 13 bases between the germline ends. This CDR3 has 15 amino acids. The germline V gene has CDR1 SGHVS and CDR2 FQNEAQ. CDR3 bases: TGTGCCAGCAGCTTAGTTGCGGGGGCCCTCAATGAGCAGTTCTTC. Translated: CASSLVAGALNEQFF. Looking up the rest from reference TRBV7-8 and TRBJ2-1 gives the full variable domain: GAGVSQSPRYKVAKRGQDVALRCDPISGHVSLFWYQQALGQGPEFLTYFQNEAQLDKSGLPSDRFFAERPEGSVSTLKIQRTQQEDSAVYLCASSLVAGALNEQFFGPGTRLTVL.

This clonotype has a count of ten or more. The chain links TRBV5-1 to TRBJ2-7; the match to TRBD1 covers 10 bases. CDR1 is SGHRS, CDR2 YFSETQ, per germline. The CDR3 has 15 residues. Trimming removed 4 bases from V and 6 bases from J; junction bases left unmatched: 10. The CDR3 sequence is CASSMTGTGVGEQYF. The CDR3 DNA follows: TGCGCCAGCAGCATGACCGGGACAGGGGTTGGCGAGCAGTACTTC.

This clonotype was seen repeatedly, ten times or more. The genes are TRBV12-3 or TRBV12-4 and TRBJ1-1; maybe TRBD1 (5 bases). The CDR3 consists of 15 residues. With 7 bases removed from V and 2 bases from J, the gap between germline ends came to 17 bases. This CDR3 is CASTLYGGGNTEAFF. As DNA, the CDR3 is TGTGCCAGCACCCTCTACGGGGGTGGCAACACTGAAGCTTTCTTT.

This clonotype has ten or more counts. The chain links TRBV7-8 to TRBJ2-7, with no clear D. The CDR3 contains 18 residues. Germline loops: CDR1 SGHVS, CDR2 FQNEAQ. V gave up 2 bases and J gave up 0 bases, with 20 bases separating them. In nucleotides, the CDR3 is TGTGCCAGCAGCTTATTGTCCCGACTCGGACCAAGCTCCTACGAGCAGTACTTC. This gives the protein CASSLLSRLGPSSYEQYF.

This clonotype was observed at least ten times. V is TRBV7-9 and J is TRBJ2-2; TRBD1 is a possible D gene (6 bases). Trimming stripped 6 bases from V and 5 bases from J, with 10 bases between. The CDR3 is 13 amino acids. Germline loops: CDR1 SEHNR, CDR2 FQNEAQ (reference sequence). In DNA, the CDR3 is TGTGCCAGCAGTTCAACAGGGACCGGGGAGCTGTTTTTT. Protein: CASSSTGTGELFF.

This clonotype has ten or more counts. A read error may explain this, as a much larger clone is one base away. The CDR3 DNA reads TGCGCCAGCAGCTTGGGGCAGATCAAAGAGCAGTACTTC. It encodes CASSLGQIKEQYF. The rearrangement joins TRBV5-1 to TRBJ2-7; no firm D call. V lost 0 bases, J lost 7 bases, and 11 bases lay in between. This CDR3 has 13 amino acids. Germline assignment: CDR1 SGHRS and CDR2 YFSETQ.

This clonotype was recorded a few times. The conserved final phenylalanine or tryptophan is absent from the CDR3, which likely points to a read error. This sequence joins TRBV20-1 and TRBJ1-2, with D possibly being TRBD1 (5 bases). Trimming cost V 3 bases and J 4 bases, with 15 bases left between them. CDR1 is DFQATT and CDR2 is SNEGSKA in the germline V gene (reference sequence). This CDR3 has 14 amino acids. The CDR3 region has the DNA TGCAGTGCTAGGGACATCGCCGAGGCCTATGGCTACACCAAC. This gives the protein CSARDIAEAYGYTN.

This clonotype was counted ten times or more. The V and J genes are TRBV20-1 and TRBJ2-5; 10 positions match TRBD2. The J segment lost 2 bases and the V segment lost 5 bases, leaving 2 bases of the junction unmatched. Germline V CDR1 and CDR2: DFQATT, SNEGSKA (reference sequence). The CDR3 runs 13 residues. The CDR3 reads CSAPGLAQETQYF. CDR3 DNA: TGCAGTGCTCCGGGACTAGCGCAAGAGACCCAGTACTTC.

The rearrangement links TRBV5-1 to TRBJ1-3; D gene ambiguous. CDR3 size: 14 residues. The V gene's germline CDR1 is SGHRS and CDR2 YFSETQ. With 3 bases removed from V and 4 bases from J, the gap between germline ends came to 11 bases. The DNA for the CDR3 is TGCGCCAGCAGCTCTGAGACGGTCGGAAACACCATATATTTT. Its protein is CASSSETVGNTIYF.

By share of the sample, this clonotype is medium-sized. This sequence joins TRBV25-1 and TRBJ2-3; D call uncertain. Trimming removed 2 bases at V and 1 base at J, with 7 bases between. CDR1 and CDR2 from the germline V gene are MGHDK and SYGVNS. This CDR3 comprises 14 residues. This CDR3 is CASSEEDGTDTQYF. CDR3 sequence (DNA): TGTGCCAGCAGTGAAGAGGACGGCACAGATACGCAGTATTTT.

This clonotype has at least ten counts. For the CDR3, the DNA is TGTGCCAGCGCCCTGGACAGAAACACAGATACGCAGTATTTT. Encoded protein: CASALDRNTDTQYF. This chain connects TRBV7-2 to TRBJ2-3; a possible D gene is TRBD1 (6 bases). V gave up 8 bases and J gave up 2 bases, with 14 bases separating them. The CDR3 has 14 amino acids. The V gene's germline CDR1 is SGHTA and CDR2 FQGNSA.

The table lists this clonotype with a few counts. V gene TRBV7-9 combines with J gene TRBJ1-4; D perhaps matches TRBD1 (6 bases). Germline-derived CDR1 and CDR2 are SEHNR and FQNEAQ (reference sequence). The CDR3 is 14 residues long. V lost 5 bases and J lost 7, with 14 bases in between. As DNA, the CDR3 is TGTGCCAGCAGCCTCGACAGGAACATTGAAAAACTGTTTTTT. Translated, it gives CASSLDRNIEKLFF.